This entry features one T cell receptor beta chain sequence. No antigen is known for it. The PCR had 60 Vbeta and 13 Jbeta primers. Sequenced by immunoSEQ multiplex PCR; TCRdb stores in-frame clones only, minus some. In the table there are about 150,000 clones, about 85% of which are singletons. J gave up 9 bases and V 6 bases, and 3 bases lay outside the gene matches. From germline, CDR1 is MNHEY and CDR2 SMNVEV (reference sequence). The CDR3 has 13 amino acids. These data come from a study of cytomegalovirus exposure and HLA in healthy donors. The study's findings and limits: A few V segments could not be told apart, such as TRBV6-2 and TRBV6-3, and were left out.

The sequence derives from a woman between 18 and 30 years old in good health and CMV-seronegative. Sequencing used PBMCs. The chain has TRBV27 and TRBJ2-1; TRBD1 aligns across 12 bases. The CDR3 sequence is CASSGTGGTEQFF. For the CDR3, the DNA is TGTGCCAGCAGCGGGACAGGGGGCACTGAGCAGTTCTTC.